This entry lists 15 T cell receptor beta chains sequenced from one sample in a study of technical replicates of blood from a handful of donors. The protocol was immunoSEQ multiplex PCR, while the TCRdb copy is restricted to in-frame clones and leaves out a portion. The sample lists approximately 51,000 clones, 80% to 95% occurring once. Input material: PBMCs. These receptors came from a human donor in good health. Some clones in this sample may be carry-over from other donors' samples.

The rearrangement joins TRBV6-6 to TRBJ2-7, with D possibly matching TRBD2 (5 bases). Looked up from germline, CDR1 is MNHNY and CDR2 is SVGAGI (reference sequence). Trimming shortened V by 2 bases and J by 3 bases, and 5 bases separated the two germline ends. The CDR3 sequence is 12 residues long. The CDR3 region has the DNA TGTGCCAGCAGTTACGAGGGCTACGAGCAGTACTTC. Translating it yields CASSYEGYEQYF.

The CDR3 bases are TGTGCCAGCACCACAGGGGGAGGCTACGAGCAGTACTTC. It is translated as CASTTGGGYEQYF. The chain uses TRBV25-1 and TRBJ2-7; TRBD1 agrees at 8 bases. Per the germline V gene, CDR1 is MGHDK and CDR2 is SYGVNS. V shed 7 bases and J 3 bases; nucleotides not matched to a gene: 5. This CDR3 has 13 residues.

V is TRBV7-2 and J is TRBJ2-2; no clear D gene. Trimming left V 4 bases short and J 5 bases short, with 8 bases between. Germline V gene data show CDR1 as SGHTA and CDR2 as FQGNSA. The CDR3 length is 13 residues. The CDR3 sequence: CASSSYGTGELFF. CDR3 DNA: TGTGCCAGCAGCTCCTACGGTACCGGGGAGCTGTTTTTT.

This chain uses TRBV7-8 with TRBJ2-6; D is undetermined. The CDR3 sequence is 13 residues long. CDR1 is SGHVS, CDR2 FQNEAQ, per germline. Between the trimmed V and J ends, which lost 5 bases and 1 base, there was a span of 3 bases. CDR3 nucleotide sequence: TGTGCCAGCAGCCATTCTGGGGCCAACGTCCTGACTTTC. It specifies CASSHSGANVLTF. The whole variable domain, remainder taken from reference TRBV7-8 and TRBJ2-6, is GAGVSQSPRYKVAKRGQDVALRCDPISGHVSLFWYQQALGQGPEFLTYFQNEAQLDKSGLPSDRFFAERPEGSVSTLKIQRTQQEDSAVYLCASSHSGANVLTFGAGSRLTVL.

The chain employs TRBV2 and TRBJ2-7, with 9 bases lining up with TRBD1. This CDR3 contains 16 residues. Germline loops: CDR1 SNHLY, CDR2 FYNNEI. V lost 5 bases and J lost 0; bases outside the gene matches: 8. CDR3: CASSRGQGLSSYEQYF. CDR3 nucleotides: TGTGCCAGCAGTCGCGGACAGGGGTTATCCTCCTACGAGCAGTACTTC.

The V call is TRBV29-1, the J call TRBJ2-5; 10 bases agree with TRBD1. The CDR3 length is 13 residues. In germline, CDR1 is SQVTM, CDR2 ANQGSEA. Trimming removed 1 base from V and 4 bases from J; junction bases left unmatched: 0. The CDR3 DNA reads TGCAGCGTTGAAGGGACAGGGGGAGAGACCCAGTACTTC. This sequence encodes CSVEGTGGETQYF.

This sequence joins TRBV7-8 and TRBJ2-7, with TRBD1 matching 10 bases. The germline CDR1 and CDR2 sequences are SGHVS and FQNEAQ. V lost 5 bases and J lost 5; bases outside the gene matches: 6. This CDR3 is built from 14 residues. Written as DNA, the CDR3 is TGTGCCAGCAGCCTCATTGGGACAGGGGACGAGCAGTACTTC. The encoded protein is CASSLIGTGDEQYF. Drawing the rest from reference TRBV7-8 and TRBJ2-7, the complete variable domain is GAGVSQSPRYKVAKRGQDVALRCDPISGHVSLFWYQQALGQGPEFLTYFQNEAQLDKSGLPSDRFFAERPEGSVSTLKIQRTQQEDSAVYLCASSLIGTGDEQYFGPGTRLTVT.

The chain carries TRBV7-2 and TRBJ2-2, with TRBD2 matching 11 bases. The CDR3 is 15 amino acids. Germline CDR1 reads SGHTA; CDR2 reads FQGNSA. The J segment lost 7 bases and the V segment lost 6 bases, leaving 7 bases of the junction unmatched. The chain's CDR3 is CASSRASGRFGELFF. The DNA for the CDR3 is TGTGCCAGCAGTAGGGCTAGCGGGAGGTTCGGGGAGCTGTTTTTT.

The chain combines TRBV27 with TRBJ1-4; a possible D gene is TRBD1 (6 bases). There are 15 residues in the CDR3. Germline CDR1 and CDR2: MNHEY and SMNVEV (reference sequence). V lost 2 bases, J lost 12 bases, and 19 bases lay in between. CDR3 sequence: CASSLDKQGFAELFF. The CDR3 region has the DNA TGTGCCAGCAGTTTAGACAAACAGGGATTCGCGGAACTGTTTTTT.

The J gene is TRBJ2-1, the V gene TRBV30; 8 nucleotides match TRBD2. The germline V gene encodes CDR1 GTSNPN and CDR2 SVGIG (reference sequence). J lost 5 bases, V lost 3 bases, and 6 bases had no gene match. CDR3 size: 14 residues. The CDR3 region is CAWRAAGVNNEQFF. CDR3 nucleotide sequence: TGTGCCTGGAGAGCAGCGGGAGTTAACAATGAGCAGTTCTTC. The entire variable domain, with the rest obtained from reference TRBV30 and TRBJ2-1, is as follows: SQTIHQWPATLVQPVGSPLSLECTVEGTSNPNLYWYRQAAGRGLQLLFYSVGIGQISSEVPQNLSASRPQDRQFILSSKKLLLSDSGFYLCAWRAAGVNNEQFFGPGTRLTVL.

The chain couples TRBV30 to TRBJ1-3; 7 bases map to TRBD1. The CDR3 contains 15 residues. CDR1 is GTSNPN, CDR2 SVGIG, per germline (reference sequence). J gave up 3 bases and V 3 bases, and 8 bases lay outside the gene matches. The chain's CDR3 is CAWRFPGGVGNTIYF. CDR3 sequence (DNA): TGTGCCTGGAGATTCCCAGGGGGTGTTGGAAACACCATATATTTT.

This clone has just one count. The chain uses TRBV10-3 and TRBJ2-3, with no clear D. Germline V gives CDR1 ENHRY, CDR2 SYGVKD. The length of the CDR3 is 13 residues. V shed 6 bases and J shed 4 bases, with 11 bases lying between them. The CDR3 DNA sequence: TGTGCCATCAGGGAGACTTCGGCAGATACGCAGTATTTT. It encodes CAIRETSADTQYF.

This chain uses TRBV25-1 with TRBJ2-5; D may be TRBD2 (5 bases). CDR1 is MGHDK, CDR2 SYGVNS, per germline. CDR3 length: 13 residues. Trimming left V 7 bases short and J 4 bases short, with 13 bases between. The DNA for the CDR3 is TGTGCCAGCACCTCAGCGGAACGAGAGACCCAGTACTTC. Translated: CASTSAERETQYF.

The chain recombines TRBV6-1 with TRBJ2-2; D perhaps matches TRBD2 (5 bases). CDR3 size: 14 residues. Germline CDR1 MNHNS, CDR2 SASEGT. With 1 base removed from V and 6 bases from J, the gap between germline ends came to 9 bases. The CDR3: CASSEVPSPGELFF. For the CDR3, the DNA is TGTGCCAGCAGTGAAGTCCCTAGCCCCGGGGAGCTGTTTTTT.

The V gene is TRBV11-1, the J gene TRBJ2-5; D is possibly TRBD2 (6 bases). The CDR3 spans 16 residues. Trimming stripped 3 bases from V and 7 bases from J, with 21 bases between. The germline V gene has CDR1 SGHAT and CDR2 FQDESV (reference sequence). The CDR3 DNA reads TGTGCCAGCAGCTTTCAACCGACGGGAGACGCCATGACCCAGTACTTC. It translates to CASSFQPTGDAMTQYF.